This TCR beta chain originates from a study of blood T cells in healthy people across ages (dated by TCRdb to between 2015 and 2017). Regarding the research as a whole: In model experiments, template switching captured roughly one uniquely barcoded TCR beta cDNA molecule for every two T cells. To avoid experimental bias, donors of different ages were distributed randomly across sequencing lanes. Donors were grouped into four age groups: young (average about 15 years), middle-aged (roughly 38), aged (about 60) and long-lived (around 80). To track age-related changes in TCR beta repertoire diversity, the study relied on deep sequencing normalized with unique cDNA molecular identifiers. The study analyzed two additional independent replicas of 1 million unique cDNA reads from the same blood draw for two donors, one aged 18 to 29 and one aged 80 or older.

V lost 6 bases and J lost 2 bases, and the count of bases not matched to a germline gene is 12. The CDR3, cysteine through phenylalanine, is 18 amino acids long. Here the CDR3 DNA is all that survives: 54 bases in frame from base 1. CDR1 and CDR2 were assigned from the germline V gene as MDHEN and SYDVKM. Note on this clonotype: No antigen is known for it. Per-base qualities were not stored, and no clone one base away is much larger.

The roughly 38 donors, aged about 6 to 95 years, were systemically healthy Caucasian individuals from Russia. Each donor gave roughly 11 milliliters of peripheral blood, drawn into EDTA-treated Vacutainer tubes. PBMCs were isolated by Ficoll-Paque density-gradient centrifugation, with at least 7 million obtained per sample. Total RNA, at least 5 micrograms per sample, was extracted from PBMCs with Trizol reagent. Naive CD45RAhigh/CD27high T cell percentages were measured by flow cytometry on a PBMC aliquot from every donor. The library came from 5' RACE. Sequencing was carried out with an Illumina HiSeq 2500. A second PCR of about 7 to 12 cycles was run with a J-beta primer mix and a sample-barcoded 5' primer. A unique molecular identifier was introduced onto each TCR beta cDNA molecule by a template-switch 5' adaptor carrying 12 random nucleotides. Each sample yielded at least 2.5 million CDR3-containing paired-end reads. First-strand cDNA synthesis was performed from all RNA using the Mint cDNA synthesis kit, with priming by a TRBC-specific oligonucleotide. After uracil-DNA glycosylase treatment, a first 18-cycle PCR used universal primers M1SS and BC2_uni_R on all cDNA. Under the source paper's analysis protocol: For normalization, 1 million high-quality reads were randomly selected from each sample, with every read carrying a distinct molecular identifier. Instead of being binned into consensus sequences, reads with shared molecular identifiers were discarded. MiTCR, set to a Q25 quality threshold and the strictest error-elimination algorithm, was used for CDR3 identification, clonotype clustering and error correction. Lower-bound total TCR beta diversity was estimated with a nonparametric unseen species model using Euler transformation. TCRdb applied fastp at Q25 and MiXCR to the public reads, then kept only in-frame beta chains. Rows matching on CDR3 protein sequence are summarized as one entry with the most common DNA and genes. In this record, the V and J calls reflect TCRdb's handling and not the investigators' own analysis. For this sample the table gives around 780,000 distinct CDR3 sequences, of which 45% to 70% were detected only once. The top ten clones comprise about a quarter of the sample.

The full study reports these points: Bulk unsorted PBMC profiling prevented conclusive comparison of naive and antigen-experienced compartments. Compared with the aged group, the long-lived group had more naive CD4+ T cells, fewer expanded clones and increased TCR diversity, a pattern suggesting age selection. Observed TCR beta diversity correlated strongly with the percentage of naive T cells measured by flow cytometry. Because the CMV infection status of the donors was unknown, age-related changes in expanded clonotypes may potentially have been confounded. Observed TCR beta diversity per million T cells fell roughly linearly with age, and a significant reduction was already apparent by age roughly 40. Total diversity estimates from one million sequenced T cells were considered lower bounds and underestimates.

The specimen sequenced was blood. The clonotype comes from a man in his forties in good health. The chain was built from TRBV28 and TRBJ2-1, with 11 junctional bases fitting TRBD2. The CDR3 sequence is CASSSLAGVLTPYNEQFF. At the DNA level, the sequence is TGTGCCAGCAGCTCACTAGCGGGAGTCCTAACCCCCTACAATGAGCAGTTCTTC.